The 28 T cell receptor beta chains presented below share a single source sample, sequenced in a study of graft-versus-host responses after intestinal transplantation. The antigens for these receptors are not known. Only in-frame clones appear in the TCRdb table, and some are missing; sequencing was by immunoSEQ multiplex PCR. The sample includes around 50,000 clones, about 81% of them seen just once. The source was unstimulated CD4+ T cells sorted from spleen or lymph node cells, collected before transplant. Source of these receptors: a human donor who was the organ donor for an intestinal transplant.

This chain connects TRBV5-4 to TRBJ2-7; 7 nucleotides agree with TRBD1. The CDR3 contains 13 residues. In germline, CDR1 is SGHNT, CDR2 YYREEE (reference sequence). With 5 bases clipped from V and 2 bases from J, the junction kept 4 bases outside the gene matches. The CDR3, as DNA: TGTGCCAGCAGTAGGGACAGCGCCTACGAGCAGTACTTC. Translating gives CASSRDSAYEQYF.

The rearrangement joins TRBV19 to TRBJ2-5; 9 bases are shared with TRBD2. Germline-derived CDR1 and CDR2 are LNHDA and SQIVND (reference sequence). The CDR3 loop spans 15 amino acids. V dropped 0 bases and J dropped 5; count of bases not matched to a gene: 4. DNA of the CDR3: TGTGCCAGTAGTATAGATAGCGGGAGCGGCGAGACCCAGTACTTC. Protein: CASSIDSGSGETQYF. Based on the CDR3 plus reference TRBV19 and TRBJ2-5, the full variable domain is DGGITQSPKYLFRKEGQNVTLSCEQNLNHDAMYWYRQDPGQGLRLIYYSQIVNDFQKGDIAEGYSVSREKKESFPLTVTSAQKNPTAFYLCASSIDSGSGETQYFGPGTRLLVL.

The CDR3 spells CASSPGARRPGTDTQYF. CDR3 in DNA: TGTGCCAGCTCACCAGGAGCGAGAAGGCCCGGCACAGATACGCAGTATTTT. V usage is TRBV18 and J usage is TRBJ2-3; D not certain. The CDR3 runs to 17 residues. CDR1 is KGHSH, CDR2 LQKENI, per germline. Trimming stripped 2 bases from V and 1 base from J, with 16 bases between.

The chain employs TRBV7-2 and TRBJ2-7; TRBD1 is a possible D gene (5 bases). This CDR3 has 16 amino acids. Between the trimmed V and J ends, which lost 5 bases and 0 bases, there was a span of 17 bases. Germline V gives CDR1 SGHTA, CDR2 FQGNSA. CDR3 bases: TGTGCCAGCAGCCCAATTGGGGCCGCTTACTCCTACGAGCAGTACTTC. Amino acid sequence: CASSPIGAAYSYEQYF.

CDR3 bases: TGTGCCAGCAGTTACCGAGCCCCACGGGATGAGCAGTTCTTC. Translating it yields CASSYRAPRDEQFF. This sequence joins TRBV6-5 and TRBJ2-1, with D hard to call. Germline-derived CDR1 and CDR2 are MNHEY and SVGAGI. V lost 2 bases and J 8 bases, leaving 13 bases between the germline ends. This CDR3 is built from 14 residues.

On this clone itself: One end of the junction varies from germline; a read error may be responsible. The rearrangement uses TRBV5-5 and TRBJ2-3; 12 bases are shared with TRBD2. The CDR3 covers 18 residues. Germline CDR1 SGHKS, CDR2 YYEKEE (reference sequence). The CDR3 region is CASSSRLAGEPGTDTQYF. The CDR3 DNA reads TGCGCCAGCAGCTCACGACTAGCGGGGGAGCCAGGCACAGATACGCAGTATTTT. Full variable domain (outside the CDR3, taken from reference TRBV5-5 and TRBJ2-3): DAGVTQSPTHLIKTRGQQVTLRCSPISGHKSVSWYQQVLGQGPQFIFQYYEKEERGRGNFPDRFSARQFPNYSSELNVNALLLGDSALYLCASSSRLAGEPGTDTQYFGPGTRLTVL.

The chain carries TRBV5-4 and TRBJ1-4; TRBD1 aligns across 9 bases. This CDR3 contains 15 residues. V was pared by 3 bases and J by 5 bases, with 5 bases of the junction left unmatched. In germline, CDR1 is SGHNT, CDR2 YYREEE (reference sequence). This CDR3 is CASSWNRGLNEKLFF. CDR3 bases: TGTGCCAGCAGCTGGAACAGGGGGCTGAATGAAAAACTGTTTTTT.

This clone turned up a few times. V gene TRBV6-5 combines with J gene TRBJ1-1; maybe TRBD1 (6 bases). This CDR3 is built from 14 residues. The V gene lost 5 bases and the J gene lost 4 bases, with 14 bases spanning the gap. Germline-derived CDR1 and CDR2 are MNHEY and SVGAGI. CDR3 region: CASSASQGITEAFF. The CDR3, as DNA: TGTGCCAGCAGTGCGTCACAGGGAATCACTGAAGCTTTCTTT.

The CDR3 DNA is TGTGCCAGCAGCTTACGCAACTCCTACGAGCAGTACTTC. Translating it yields CASSLRNSYEQYF. V gene TRBV11-3 combines with J gene TRBJ2-7; D not resolved. Germline values: CDR1 SGHNT, CDR2 YENEEA. The CDR3 is 13 amino acids. V was shortened by 2 bases and J by 0 bases, with 5 bases between the two germline ends.

The chain carries TRBV5-6 and TRBJ2-4; 8 nucleotides match TRBD1. Germline loops: CDR1 SGHDT, CDR2 YYEEEE. V shed 4 bases and J 0 bases; nucleotides not matched to a gene: 6. The CDR3 runs to 16 residues. For the CDR3, the DNA is TGTGCCAGCAGCCCGGGACAGGCGCTAGCCAAAAACATTCAGTACTTC. Residues: CASSPGQALAKNIQYF.

J is TRBJ1-1 and V is TRBV7-9; no firm D call. Trimming took 6 bases from V and 0 from J, leaving 11 bases between them. In germline, CDR1 is SEHNR, CDR2 FQNEAQ (reference sequence). The length of the CDR3 is 14 residues. The CDR3 reads CASSPGLMNTEAFF. CDR3 nucleotide sequence: TGTGCCAGCAGTCCGGGCCTCATGAACACTGAAGCTTTCTTT.

The chain carries TRBV19 and TRBJ1-2; the D is unclear. Trimming stripped 3 bases from V and 5 bases from J, with 13 bases between. Germline V lookup: CDR1 LNHDA, CDR2 SQIVND (reference sequence). The CDR3 length is 14 residues. This chain's CDR3 is CASSIFSSVYGYTF. The CDR3 DNA reads TGTGCCAGTAGTATTTTCTCGAGCGTGTATGGCTACACCTTC.

V is TRBV11-2 and J is TRBJ2-1; D possibly corresponds to TRBD1 (6 bases). The CDR3 contains 17 residues. CDR1 and CDR2 (germline): SGHAT, FQNNGV. Trimming cost V 6 bases and J 1 base, with 19 bases left between them. The CDR3: CASSPSVGAASYNEQFF. The CDR3 DNA reads as TGTGCCAGCAGTCCTTCGGTGGGGGCAGCGTCCTACAATGAGCAGTTCTTC.

This clone occurred once. J is TRBJ2-3 and V is TRBV7-2, with 12 bases lining up with TRBD2. The CDR3 is made up of 17 amino acids. Germline CDR1 and CDR2: SGHTA and FQGNSA. After removal of 0 bases from V and 6 bases from J, the junction contained 7 bases not matched to a gene. CDR3 loop: CASSLAGRTSGTDTQYF. CDR3 coding DNA: TGTGCCAGCAGCTTAGCGGGCCGGACTAGCGGGACGGATACGCAGTATTTT.

The V gene is TRBV7-2, the J gene TRBJ2-1; 7 bases fit TRBD2. The junction had 11 bases not matched to a gene; V was cut back by 3 bases and J by 0 bases. Germline V gives CDR1 SGHTA, CDR2 FQGNSA. There are 18 residues in the CDR3. CDR3 in amino acids: CASSFVKFGGFSYNEQFF. CDR3 DNA sequence: TGTGCCAGCAGCTTTGTTAAGTTCGGGGGGTTCTCCTACAATGAGCAGTTCTTC. Using reference TRBV7-2 and TRBJ2-1 for the parts outside the CDR3, the full variable domain is GAGVSQSPSNKVTEKGKDVELRCDPISGHTALYWYRQSLGQGLEFLIYFQGNSAPDKSGLPSDRFSAERTGGSVSTLTIQRTQQEDSAVYLCASSFVKFGGFSYNEQFFGPGTRLTVL.

This chain links TRBV18 with TRBJ1-1; the D gene is possibly TRBD1 (5 bases). Trimming took 3 bases from V and 0 from J, leaving 14 bases between them. There are 16 residues in the CDR3. Germline loops: CDR1 KGHSH, CDR2 LQKENI. The CDR3 bases are TGTGCCAGCTCACCGGCTGACCTGACAGTGAACACTGAAGCTTTCTTT. Protein product: CASSPADLTVNTEAFF.

The CDR3 DNA is TGTGCCAGCAAGGTAGCGGGTGTCTACGAGCAGTACTTC. Amino acids: CASKVAGVYEQYF. This rearrangement joins TRBV11-2 to TRBJ2-7; 7 bases align to TRBD2. CDR3 length: 13 amino acids. Germline CDR1 reads SGHAT; CDR2 reads FQNNGV. V gave up 7 bases and J gave up 3 bases; unmatched junction bases: 6.

The rearrangement links TRBV11-2 to TRBJ2-7, with 10 nucleotides matching TRBD1. V lost 2 bases, J lost 1 base, and 5 bases stayed unmatched. Per the germline V gene, CDR1 is SGHAT and CDR2 is FQNNGV. The CDR3 consists of 16 residues. CDR3 residues: CASSLRGGQGSYEQYF. The CDR3 DNA reads TGTGCCAGCAGCTTAAGAGGGGGACAGGGGTCCTACGAGCAGTACTTC.

The V and J genes are TRBV18 and TRBJ2-7, with unresolved D. Trimming left V 4 bases short and J 0 bases short, with 4 bases between. This CDR3 is built from 12 residues. Germline-derived CDR1 and CDR2 are KGHSH and LQKENI. DNA for the CDR3: TGTGCCAGCTCACAGAGCTCCTACGAGCAGTACTTC. Residues: CASSQSSYEQYF.

The rearrangement uses TRBV4-1 and TRBJ1-2; perhaps TRBD1 as D (5 bases). The V and J ends lost 1 base and 3 bases respectively, with 6 bases between them. Germline V gene lookup returns CDR1 MGHRA and CDR2 YSYEKL. This CDR3 contains 13 residues. The DNA for the CDR3 is TGCGCCAGCAGCCAAGGACAGTACTATGGCTACACCTTC. The encoded protein is CASSQGQYYGYTF.

The chain links TRBV7-2 to TRBJ2-3; D remains ambiguous. The CDR3 length is 13 residues. V lost 7 bases and J 0 bases, leaving 8 bases between the germline ends. Per the germline V gene, CDR1 is SGHTA and CDR2 is FQGNSA. This CDR3 is CASIPRSTDTQYF. In DNA, the CDR3 is TGTGCCAGCATCCCCCGGAGCACAGATACGCAGTATTTT.

This sequence joins TRBV28 and TRBJ2-3, with D tentatively TRBD1 (5 bases). With 4 bases removed from V and 0 bases from J, the gap between germline ends came to 5 bases. The germline V gene encodes CDR1 MDHEN and CDR2 SYDVKM. This CDR3 is 13 amino acids long. The CDR3 sequence: CASSYRSTDTQYF. The CDR3 DNA follows: TGTGCCAGCAGTTACAGGAGCACAGATACGCAGTATTTT.

The rearrangement uses TRBV14 and TRBJ1-3; D possibly corresponds to TRBD1 (5 bases). CDR1 SGHDN and CDR2 FVKESK come from the germline V gene. The CDR3 contains 15 residues. Trimming shortened V by 4 bases and J by 2 bases, and 12 bases separated the two germline ends. In DNA form, the CDR3 reads TGTGCCAGCAGCCGGTTTAGGGGACCTGGAAACACCATATATTTT. Its protein product is CASSRFRGPGNTIYF.

The chain carries TRBV14 and TRBJ2-7; TRBD2 aligns across 9 bases. Unmatched junction bases numbered 10, after V lost 0 bases and J lost 4 bases. The germline V gene encodes CDR1 SGHDN and CDR2 FVKESK. The CDR3 extends over 17 amino acids. The CDR3 coding sequence is TGTGCCAGCAGCCAAGATTGGGGGGTAGCGGGGGAATACGAGCAGTACTTC. This gives the protein CASSQDWGVAGEYEQYF.

V and J are TRBV7-2 and TRBJ2-3; possible D gene TRBD1, 5 bases. The CDR3 sequence is 13 residues long. Trimming took 5 bases from V and 7 from J, leaving 13 bases between them. Germline V lookup: CDR1 SGHTA, CDR2 FQGNSA. CDR3 protein: CASSQGWTNTQYF. In nucleotides, the CDR3 is TGTGCCAGCAGCCAAGGCTGGACAAATACGCAGTATTTT.

V and J are TRBV19 and TRBJ2-5; D may be TRBD2 (6 bases). Germline V lookup: CDR1 LNHDA, CDR2 SQIVND (reference sequence). CDR3 length equals 15 residues. V was clipped by 6 bases and J by 2 bases, with 16 bases between them. CDR3 loop: CASSLGGVRQETQYF. The CDR3, as DNA: TGTGCCAGTAGCCTGGGGGGAGTCAGGCAAGAGACCCAGTACTTC.

This chain links TRBV7-9 with TRBJ2-3; no clear D. V was shortened by 3 bases and J by 2 bases, with 9 bases between the two germline ends. Germline V gives CDR1 SEHNR, CDR2 FQNEAQ (reference sequence). The CDR3 consists of 14 residues. The DNA of the CDR3 is TGTGCCAGCAGCTTTAGAACGTACACAGATACGCAGTATTTT. It encodes CASSFRTYTDTQYF.

In its sample, this clone was seen a few times. Other DNA sequences in this specimen translate into the identical CDR3. The chain couples TRBV5-1 to TRBJ2-2; 7 bases map to TRBD2. V was clipped by 5 bases and J by 0 bases; unmatched bases: 7. There are 16 residues in the CDR3. The germline gives CDR1 SGHRS, CDR2 YFSETQ. The CDR3 protein is CASRGGGGANTGELFF. The CDR3 DNA reads as TGCGCCAGCAGGGGAGGCGGGGGTGCGAACACCGGGGAGCTGTTTTTT.